One and the same sample provided the 25 T cell receptor beta chains below, sequenced in a study of OX40 agonist ivuxolimab in advanced cancers. Clones were sequenced by immunoSEQ multiplex PCR, and TCRdb holds only the in-frame ones, with some missing. The sample gives approximately 70,000 clones, around 90% of which show up once; approximately 0.58% is in the top ten. This specimen was CD4+ or CD8+ T cells sorted from blood, taken in a trial of the OX40 agonist ivuxolimab. The receptor set was obtained from an adult with an advanced solid tumor such as melanoma, head and neck, liver or kidney cancer.

This chain uses TRBV6-1 with TRBJ2-5; 9 nucleotides agree with TRBD2. The germline V gene encodes CDR1 MNHNS and CDR2 SASEGT. CDR3 length: 14 amino acids. The V and J ends lost 3 bases and 2 bases, in that order; junction bases with no gene match: 1. This CDR3 is CASSELAGQETQYF. For the CDR3, the DNA is TGTGCCAGCAGTGAGCTAGCGGGACAAGAGACCCAGTACTTC.

V usage is TRBV18 and J usage is TRBJ1-3, with 7 bases fitting TRBD1. CDR1 is KGHSH and CDR2 is LQKENI in the germline V gene. The J segment lost 2 bases and the V segment lost 0 bases, leaving 1 base of the junction unmatched. The CDR3 consists of 15 residues. In DNA, the CDR3 is TGTGCCAGCTCACCACCGGGACAGCCTGGAAACACCATATATTTT. Amino acids: CASSPPGQPGNTIYF.

The chain has TRBV7-2 and TRBJ2-1, with no clear D. V lost 3 bases and J lost 4, with 7 bases in between. Germline CDR1 and CDR2: SGHTA and FQGNSA. The CDR3 spans 13 residues. CDR3 nucleotides: TGTGCCAGCAGCTTCACAGCGTACAATGAGCAGTTCTTC. It encodes CASSFTAYNEQFF.

The chain is built from TRBV5-1 and TRBJ2-1; 13 positions agree with TRBD2. V trimming: 3 bases; J trimming: 8 bases; junction bases outside the gene matches: 11. The CDR3 runs to 17 residues. Germline V gene sequence: CDR1 SGHRS, CDR2 YFSETQ. This chain's CDR3 is CASSSGLAGVSGDEQFF. Written as DNA, the CDR3 is TGCGCCAGCAGCTCCGGACTAGCGGGAGTAAGTGGGGATGAGCAGTTCTTC. Complete variable domain (other parts from reference TRBV5-1 and TRBJ2-1): KAGVTQTPRYLIKTRGQQVTLSCSPISGHRSVSWYQQTPGQGLQFLFEYFSETQRNKGNFPGRFSGRQFSNSRSEMNVSTLELGDSALYLCASSSGLAGVSGDEQFFGPGTRLTVL.

The V call is TRBV6-6, the J call TRBJ2-1; D unresolved. Deletions cut 4 bases from V and 9 bases from J, with 4 bases between. Germline loops: CDR1 MNHNY, CDR2 SVGAGI (reference sequence). The CDR3 covers 10 residues. This CDR3 is CASSSGEQFF. DNA for the CDR3: TGTGCCAGCAGTTCTGGTGAGCAGTTCTTC.

The rearrangement links TRBV7-9 to TRBJ2-3, with a possible D match to TRBD2 (6 bases). V lost 1 base, J lost 2 bases, and 13 bases lay in between. The CDR3 loop spans 16 amino acids. CDR1 and CDR2 from the germline V gene are SEHNR and FQNEAQ (reference sequence). CDR3 nucleotide sequence: TGTGCCAGCAGCTTAGGGCGGGGAGTTCTCACAGATACGCAGTATTTT. This sequence encodes CASSLGRGVLTDTQYF.

By sample share, this clone is medium-sized. The chain has TRBV11-1 and TRBJ2-2; a possible D gene is TRBD2 (6 bases). V gave up 1 base and J gave up 5 bases, with 14 bases separating them. CDR3 size: 16 residues. Germline values: CDR1 SGHAT, CDR2 FQDESV (reference sequence). The CDR3 DNA is TGTGCCAGCAGCTTAGACGGGGGAGTATTTACCGGGGAGCTGTTTTTT. Encoded protein: CASSLDGGVFTGELFF.

V gene TRBV6-5 combines with J gene TRBJ2-7; TRBD2 matches at 10 bases. The germline V gene encodes CDR1 MNHEY and CDR2 SVGAGI. The CDR3 spans 14 residues. With 2 bases clipped from V and 4 bases from J, the junction kept 2 bases outside the gene matches. CDR3 DNA: TGTGCCAGCAGTTACGGGACTAGCGTATACGAGCAGTACTTC. This gives the protein CASSYGTSVYEQYF.

This chain joins TRBV2 and TRBJ1-1; tentative D call: TRBD1 (5 bases). The germline V gene encodes CDR1 SNHLY and CDR2 FYNNEI. The CDR3 is made up of 13 amino acids. Trimming cost V 3 bases and J 5 bases, with 10 bases left between them. The CDR3 DNA reads as TGTGCCAGCAGTGACCAGGGATTTACTGAAGCTTTCTTT. This translates into CASSDQGFTEAFF.

The V gene is TRBV29-1, the J gene TRBJ1-5; tentatively, D is TRBD1 (6 bases). Germline CDR1 and CDR2: SQVTM and ANQGSEA. Trimming shortened V by 6 bases and J by 3 bases, and 18 bases separated the two germline ends. The CDR3 runs 15 residues. CDR3 loop: CSVVVLGGLNQPQHF. Written as DNA, the CDR3 is TGCAGCGTAGTTGTGTTGGGGGGGCTCAATCAGCCCCAGCATTTT. Supplemented by reference TRBV29-1 and TRBJ1-5, the full variable domain reads SAVISQKPSRDICQRGTSLTIQCQVDSQVTMMFWYRQQPGQSLTLIATANQGSEATYESGFVIDKFPISRPNLTFSTLTVSNMSPEDSSIYLCSVVVLGGLNQPQHFGDGTRLSIL.

This chain connects TRBV7-2 to TRBJ2-4; a possible D gene is TRBD1 (5 bases). CDR3 length: 15 residues. Germline CDR1 is SGHTA and CDR2 is FQGNSA. The V and J ends lost 5 bases and 0 bases respectively, with 11 bases between them. CDR3 loop: CASSEGVRAKNIQYF. CDR3 nucleotides: TGTGCCAGCAGCGAAGGGGTTAGAGCCAAAAACATTCAGTACTTC.

V gene TRBV6-4 combines with J gene TRBJ2-1, with D tentatively TRBD2 (6 bases). The germline V gene has CDR1 MRHNA and CDR2 SNTAGT. This CDR3 spans 14 amino acids. Deletions cut 5 bases from V and 7 bases from J, with 15 bases between. CDR3 sequence reads: CASSREGGINEQFF. The CDR3 region has the DNA TGTGCCAGCAGTAGGGAAGGAGGGATTAATGAGCAGTTCTTC.

The genes are TRBV11-3 and TRBJ2-1; tentative D call: TRBD1 (6 bases). The CDR3 length is 14 residues. Germline CDR1 is SGHNT and CDR2 is YENEEA. Trimming stripped 0 bases from V and 9 bases from J, with 12 bases between. In DNA form, the CDR3 reads TGTGCCAGCAGCTTAGACTTCAACAGGGCTGAGCAGTTCTTC. It yields the protein CASSLDFNRAEQFF.

The J gene is TRBJ2-7, the V gene TRBV11-3, with D possibly TRBD1 on 6 matching bases. V was cut by 5 bases and J by 7 bases, with 15 bases left in between. This CDR3 region has 13 residues. CDR1 SGHNT and CDR2 YENEEA come from the germline V gene. The CDR3, as DNA: TGTGCCAGCAGCACTAACAGGGATAGAGAGCAGTACTTC. It specifies CASSTNRDREQYF. Variable domain in full (rest from reference TRBV11-3 and TRBJ2-7): EAGVVQSPRYKIIEKKQPVAFWCNPISGHNTLYWYLQNLGQGPELLIRYENEEAVDDSQLPKDRFSAERLKGVDSTLKIQPAELGDSAVYLCASSTNRDREQYFGPGTRLTVT.

The chain uses TRBV5-4 and TRBJ2-2, with D unclear. The V end lost 0 bases, the J end lost 4 bases, and 4 bases lay between the germline ends. The CDR3 covers 13 residues. CDR1 and CDR2 from the germline V gene are SGHNT and YYREEE (reference sequence). The CDR3 here is CASSLGLTGELFF. CDR3 DNA sequence: TGTGCCAGCAGCTTGGGACTCACCGGGGAGCTGTTTTTT.

The chain has TRBV5-1 and TRBJ2-4, with unresolved D. This CDR3 is built from 15 residues. The V and J ends lost 0 bases and 9 bases respectively, with 16 bases between them. Germline V gene sequence: CDR1 SGHRS, CDR2 YFSETQ. CDR3 nucleotide sequence: TGCGCCAGCAGCTTGGGGCCCCTCTTACCAACCATTCAGTACTTC. This codes for CASSLGPLLPTIQYF.

The DNA for the CDR3 is TGTGCTAGTGGTCCCGGGACCCAGAGGGATACGCAGTATTTT. It specifies CASGPGTQRDTQYF. This sequence joins TRBV12-5 and TRBJ2-3, with D possibly being TRBD1 or TRBD2 (5 bases each). The germline V gene has CDR1 LGHNT and CDR2 FRNRAP. V was pared by 5 bases and J by 6 bases, with 15 bases between. The CDR3 loop spans 14 amino acids. Full variable domain (missing parts from reference TRBV12-5 and TRBJ2-3): DARVTQTPRHKVTEMGQEVTMRCQPILGHNTVFWYRQTMMQGLELLAYFRNRAPLDDSGMPKDRFSAEMPDATLATLKIQPSEPRDSAVYFCASGPGTQRDTQYFGPGTRLTVL.

This chain uses TRBV2 with TRBJ2-3, with 11 bases that match TRBD1. Looked up from germline, CDR1 is SNHLY and CDR2 is FYNNEI. This CDR3 region has 13 residues. V shed 9 bases, J shed 8 bases, and the junction held 7 bases outside the gene matches. The CDR3 loop is CASGTGGLGTQYF. CDR3 coding DNA: TGTGCCAGTGGGACAGGGGGATTAGGTACGCAGTATTTT. The entire variable domain, with the rest obtained from reference TRBV2 and TRBJ2-3, is as follows: EPEVTQTPSHQVTQMGQEVILRCVPISNHLYFYWYRQILGQKVEFLVSFYNNEISEKSEIFDDQFSVERPDGSNFTLKIRSTKLEDSAMYFCASGTGGLGTQYFGPGTRLTVL.

This chain connects TRBV27 to TRBJ2-7; unclear D gene. The V gene lost 8 bases and the J gene lost 7 bases, with 18 bases spanning the gap. The germline V gene has CDR1 MNHEY and CDR2 SMNVEV (reference sequence). The CDR3 runs 13 residues. The CDR3 DNA is TGTGCCAGCTCACCAGGTTTGGGAAGGGAGCAGTACTTC. It translates to CASSPGLGREQYF.

The gene calls are TRBV15 and TRBJ2-1; D is undetermined. The germline V and J ends were trimmed by 3 bases and 3 bases, with 9 bases remaining between them. The CDR3 extends over 14 amino acids. Germline CDR1 and CDR2: LNHNV and YYDKDF (reference sequence). The CDR3 DNA reads TGTGCCACCAGCAGGACGATCCTCTACAATGAGCAGTTCTTC. Translating gives CATSRTILYNEQFF.

The chain employs TRBV19 and TRBJ2-4, with 8 nucleotides matching TRBD1. The CDR3 sequence is 16 residues long. V lost 2 bases to trimming and J lost 7 bases; unmatched junction nucleotides: 10. Germline V gives CDR1 LNHDA, CDR2 SQIVND (reference sequence). CDR3 residues: CASSISQGARANIQYF. As DNA, the CDR3 is TGTGCCAGTAGTATAAGCCAGGGGGCCCGGGCGAACATTCAGTACTTC. Complete variable domain (other parts from reference TRBV19 and TRBJ2-4): DGGITQSPKYLFRKEGQNVTLSCEQNLNHDAMYWYRQDPGQGLRLIYYSQIVNDFQKGDIAEGYSVSREKKESFPLTVTSAQKNPTAFYLCASSISQGARANIQYFGAGTRLSVL.

This chain connects TRBV28 to TRBJ1-1; TRBD1 might be the D (6 bases). CDR1 is MDHEN, CDR2 SYDVKM, per germline. V lost 6 bases and J lost 3, with 23 bases in between. There are 17 residues in the CDR3. CDR3 sequence (DNA): TGTGCCAGCAGACGAACGACAGGCAAGGTTGTTGACACTGAAGCTTTCTTT. It codes for CASRRTTGKVVDTEAFF. Variable domain in full (rest from reference TRBV28 and TRBJ1-1): DVKVTQSSRYLVKRTGEKVFLECVQDMDHENMFWYRQDPGLGLRLIYFSYDVKMKEKGDIPEGYSVSREKKERFSLILESASTNQTSMYLCASRRTTGKVVDTEAFFGQGTRLTVV.

This rearrangement joins TRBV9 to TRBJ2-5; D tentatively fits TRBD1 or TRBD2 (6 bases each). Germline V lookup: CDR1 SGDLS, CDR2 YYNGEE. This CDR3 comprises 15 residues. V was pared by 6 bases and J by 1 base, with 16 bases between. The CDR3 reads CASTRNPGAQETQYF. CDR3 coding DNA: TGTGCCAGCACCCGGAACCCGGGGGCCCAAGAGACCCAGTACTTC.

The chain recombines TRBV30 with TRBJ1-2; perhaps TRBD1 as D (5 bases). V was clipped by 3 bases and J by 14 bases, with 19 bases between them. Germline CDR1 GTSNPN, CDR2 SVGIG (reference sequence). There are 12 residues in the CDR3. This CDR3 is CAWSEGGEVGTF. The CDR3 DNA sequence: TGTGCCTGGAGCGAGGGAGGGGAGGTAGGGACCTTC.

The CDR3 reads CASSYQGARGQPQHF. CDR3 sequence (DNA): TGTGCCAGCAGTTACCAGGGGGCGCGGGGTCAGCCCCAGCATTTT. V usage is TRBV6-5 and J usage is TRBJ1-5, with 8 bases aligning to TRBD1. After removal of 2 bases from V and 6 bases from J, the junction contained 6 bases not matched to a gene. The CDR3 has 15 residues. Germline V lookup: CDR1 MNHEY, CDR2 SVGAGI.